This T cell receptor beta chain derives from a study of molecular identifiers for immune sequencing clone quantification. Whole-study findings and limits: Barcode sharing among identical TCR molecules could make large clones appear smaller.

Turning to this clonotype: Antigen: not known.

CDR3 length: 15 residues. V trimming: 1 base; J trimming: 7 bases; junction bases outside the gene matches: 8. Germline lookup yields CDR1 GTSNPN and CDR2 SVGIG (reference sequence). The use of previously described methods and listed TCR primers produced the bulk TCR libraries. TCRdb redid the calling of the PCR reads with MiXCR, one entry per CDR3 protein. This sample has 250,000 to 400,000 distinct CDR3 sequences, with roughly a fifth found just once. Sorting was used to obtain naive CD8 T cells (CD8+CD4-CCR7+CD45RA+). Sequencing was carried out using naive CD8+ T cells from blood, with Jurkat cell RNA spiked in. Documented subset: FACS-sorted CD8+CD4-CCR7+CD45RA+ naive T cells. This receptor was obtained from a human donor in good health. Some libraries in this study had Jurkat cell RNA spiked in. The rearrangement links TRBV30 to TRBJ2-2; 8 bases align to TRBD1. The CDR3 reads CAWSAGTGGYGELFF. The CDR3 DNA sequence: TGTGCCTGGAGTGCGGGGACAGGTGGTTACGGGGAGCTGTTTTTT.